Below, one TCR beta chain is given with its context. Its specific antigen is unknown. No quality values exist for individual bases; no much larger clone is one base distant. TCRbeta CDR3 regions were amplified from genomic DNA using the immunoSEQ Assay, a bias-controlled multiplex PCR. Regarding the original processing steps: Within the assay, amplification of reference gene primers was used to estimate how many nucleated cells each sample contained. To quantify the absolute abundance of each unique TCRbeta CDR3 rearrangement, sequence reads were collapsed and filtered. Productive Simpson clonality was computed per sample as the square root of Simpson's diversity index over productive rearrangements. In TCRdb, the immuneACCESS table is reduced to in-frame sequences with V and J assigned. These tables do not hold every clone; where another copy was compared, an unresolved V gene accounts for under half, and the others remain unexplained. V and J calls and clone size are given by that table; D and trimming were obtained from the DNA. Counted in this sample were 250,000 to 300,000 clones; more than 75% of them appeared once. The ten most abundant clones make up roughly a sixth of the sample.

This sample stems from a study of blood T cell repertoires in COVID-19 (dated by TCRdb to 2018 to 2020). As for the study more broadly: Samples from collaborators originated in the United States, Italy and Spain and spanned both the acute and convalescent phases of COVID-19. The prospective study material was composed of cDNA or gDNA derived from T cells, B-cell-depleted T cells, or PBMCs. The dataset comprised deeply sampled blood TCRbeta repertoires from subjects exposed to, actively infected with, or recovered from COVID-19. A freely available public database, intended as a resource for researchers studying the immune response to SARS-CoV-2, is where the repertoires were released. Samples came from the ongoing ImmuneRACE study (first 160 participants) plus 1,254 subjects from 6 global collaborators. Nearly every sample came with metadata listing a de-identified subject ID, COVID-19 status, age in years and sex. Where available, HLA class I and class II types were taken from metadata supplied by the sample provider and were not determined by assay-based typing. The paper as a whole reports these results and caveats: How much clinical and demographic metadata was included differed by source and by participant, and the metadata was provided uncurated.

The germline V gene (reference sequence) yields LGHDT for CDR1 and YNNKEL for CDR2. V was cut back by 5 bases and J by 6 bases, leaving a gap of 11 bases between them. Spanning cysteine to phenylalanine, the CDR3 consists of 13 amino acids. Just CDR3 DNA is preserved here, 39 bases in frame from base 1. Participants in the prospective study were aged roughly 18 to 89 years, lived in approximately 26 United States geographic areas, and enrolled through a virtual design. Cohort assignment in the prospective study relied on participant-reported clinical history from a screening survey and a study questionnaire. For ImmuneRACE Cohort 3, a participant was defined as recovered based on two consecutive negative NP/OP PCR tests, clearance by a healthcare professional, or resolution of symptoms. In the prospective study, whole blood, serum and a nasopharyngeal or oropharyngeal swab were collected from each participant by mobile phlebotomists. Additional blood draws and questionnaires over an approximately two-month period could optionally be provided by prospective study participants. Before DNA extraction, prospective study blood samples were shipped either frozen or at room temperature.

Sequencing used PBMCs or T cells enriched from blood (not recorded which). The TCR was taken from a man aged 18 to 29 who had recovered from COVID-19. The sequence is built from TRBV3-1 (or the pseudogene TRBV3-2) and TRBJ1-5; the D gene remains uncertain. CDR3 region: CASSSEGSQPQHF. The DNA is TGTGCCAGCAGCTCCGAGGGCAGTCAGCCCCAGCATTTT.